The 2 T cell receptor beta chains below were found in one sample sequenced in a study of T and B cells in COVID-19 patients. Multiplex PCR with BIOMED2 TRB-A/B primer pools amplified TRB rearrangements. Each CDR3 protein is one row after TCRdb ran MiXCR on the multiplex PCR reads. The sample lists tens of thousands of distinct CDR3 sequences; less than 35% were seen once. From blood, about 240-550 ng of genomic DNA served as TRB template. Sequencing was carried out using blood. These receptors came from a human donor who had recovered from COVID-19.

This clonotype is termed medium-sized. This chain joins TRBV29-1 and TRBJ2-5; D is possibly TRBD1 (6 bases). CDR1 is SQVTM, CDR2 ANQGSEA, per germline. The V and J ends lost 2 bases and 5 bases respectively, with 21 bases between them. The CDR3 is 16 residues long. The CDR3 sequence is CSVEIPTGRLHETQYF. The CDR3 region has the DNA TGCAGCGTTGAAATACCGACAGGTCGACTTCATGAGACCCAGTACTTC. The variable domain in full, completed from reference TRBV29-1 and TRBJ2-5, reads SAVISQKPSRDICQRGTSLTIQCQVDSQVTMMFWYRQQPGQSLTLIATANQGSEATYESGFVIDKFPISRPNLTFSTLTVSNMSPEDSSIYLCSVEIPTGRLHETQYFGPGTRLLVL.

This clonotype was seen at least ten times. The chain uses TRBV15 and TRBJ2-3; D is uncertain. With 0 bases removed from V and 5 bases from J, the gap between germline ends came to 6 bases. CDR1 is LNHNV, CDR2 YYDKDF, per germline (reference sequence). The CDR3 runs 13 residues. The CDR3 region is CATSRDQKDTQYF. CDR3 coding DNA: TGTGCCACCAGCAGAGATCAGAAAGATACGCAGTATTTT.